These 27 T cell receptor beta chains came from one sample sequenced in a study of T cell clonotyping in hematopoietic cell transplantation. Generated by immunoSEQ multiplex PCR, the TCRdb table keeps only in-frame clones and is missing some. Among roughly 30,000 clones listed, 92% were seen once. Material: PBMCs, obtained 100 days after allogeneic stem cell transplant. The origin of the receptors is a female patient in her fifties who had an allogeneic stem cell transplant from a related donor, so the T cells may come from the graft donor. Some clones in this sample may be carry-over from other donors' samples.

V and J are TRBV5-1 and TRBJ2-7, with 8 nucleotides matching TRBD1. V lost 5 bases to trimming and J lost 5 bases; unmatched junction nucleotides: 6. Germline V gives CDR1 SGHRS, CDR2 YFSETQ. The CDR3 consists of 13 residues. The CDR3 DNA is TGCGCCAGCAGTTTGACAGGGGTGGACGAGCAGTACTTC. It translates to CASSLTGVDEQYF.

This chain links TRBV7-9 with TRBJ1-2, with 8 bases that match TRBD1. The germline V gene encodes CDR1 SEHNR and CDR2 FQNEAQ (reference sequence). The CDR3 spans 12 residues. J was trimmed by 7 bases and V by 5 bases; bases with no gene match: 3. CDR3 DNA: TGTGCCAGCAGCCCGACAGGGGCTGGCTACACCTTC. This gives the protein CASSPTGAGYTF.

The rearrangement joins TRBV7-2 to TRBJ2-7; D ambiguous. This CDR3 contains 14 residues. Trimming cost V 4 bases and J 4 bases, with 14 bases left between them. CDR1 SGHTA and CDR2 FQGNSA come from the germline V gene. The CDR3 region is CASSSGVLLYEQYF. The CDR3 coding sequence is TGTGCCAGCAGCTCCGGCGTTCTCCTTTACGAGCAGTACTTC.

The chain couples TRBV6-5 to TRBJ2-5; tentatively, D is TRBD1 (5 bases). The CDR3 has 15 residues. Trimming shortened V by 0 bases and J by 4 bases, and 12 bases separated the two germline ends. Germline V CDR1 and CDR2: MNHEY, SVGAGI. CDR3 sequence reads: CASSYSDTWGETQYF. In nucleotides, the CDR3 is TGTGCCAGCAGTTACTCGGACACATGGGGAGAGACCCAGTACTTC.

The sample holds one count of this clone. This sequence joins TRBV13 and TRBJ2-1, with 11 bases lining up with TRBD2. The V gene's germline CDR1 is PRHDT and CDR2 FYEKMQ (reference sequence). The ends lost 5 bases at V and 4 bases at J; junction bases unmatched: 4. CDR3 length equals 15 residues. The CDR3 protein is CASSATSGGYNEQFF. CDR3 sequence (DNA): TGTGCCAGCAGCGCTACTAGCGGGGGATACAATGAGCAGTTCTTC. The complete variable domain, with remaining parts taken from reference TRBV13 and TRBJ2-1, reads AAGVIQSPRHLIKEKRETATLKCYPIPRHDTVYWYQQGPGQDPQFLISFYEKMQSDKGSIPDRFSAQQFSDYHSELNMSSLELGDSALYFCASSATSGGYNEQFFGPGTRLTVL.

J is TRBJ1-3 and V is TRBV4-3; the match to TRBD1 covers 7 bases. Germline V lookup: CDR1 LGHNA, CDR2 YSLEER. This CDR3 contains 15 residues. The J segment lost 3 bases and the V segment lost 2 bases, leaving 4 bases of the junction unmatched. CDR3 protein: CASSQNRGNGNTIYF. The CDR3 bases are TGCGCCAGCAGCCAAAACAGGGGAAATGGAAACACCATATATTTT.

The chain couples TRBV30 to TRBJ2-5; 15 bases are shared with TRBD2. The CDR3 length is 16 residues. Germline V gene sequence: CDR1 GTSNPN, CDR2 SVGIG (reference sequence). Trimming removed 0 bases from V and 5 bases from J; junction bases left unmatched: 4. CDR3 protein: CAWSVHGTSGGETQYF. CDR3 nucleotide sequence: TGTGCCTGGAGTGTACACGGGACTAGCGGGGGGGAGACCCAGTACTTC.

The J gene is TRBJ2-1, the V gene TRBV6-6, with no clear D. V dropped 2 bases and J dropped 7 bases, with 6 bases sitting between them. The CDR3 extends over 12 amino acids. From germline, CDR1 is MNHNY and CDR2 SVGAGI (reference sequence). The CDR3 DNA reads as TGTGCCAGCAGTTACGGTTCGAATGAGCAGTTCTTC. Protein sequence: CASSYGSNEQFF.

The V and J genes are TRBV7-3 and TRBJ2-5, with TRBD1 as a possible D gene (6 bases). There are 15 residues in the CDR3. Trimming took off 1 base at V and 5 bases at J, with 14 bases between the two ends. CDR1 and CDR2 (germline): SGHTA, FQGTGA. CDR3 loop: CASSLNGGRKETQYF. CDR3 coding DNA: TGTGCCAGCAGCTTAAATGGGGGCCGGAAGGAGACCCAGTACTTC.

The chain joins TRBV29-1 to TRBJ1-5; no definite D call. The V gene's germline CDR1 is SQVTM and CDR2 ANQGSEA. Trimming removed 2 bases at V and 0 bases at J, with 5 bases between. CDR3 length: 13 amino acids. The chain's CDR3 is CSVETASNQPQHF. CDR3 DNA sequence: TGCAGCGTTGAAACAGCTAGCAATCAGCCCCAGCATTTT. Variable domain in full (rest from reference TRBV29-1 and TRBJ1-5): SAVISQKPSRDICQRGTSLTIQCQVDSQVTMMFWYRQQPGQSLTLIATANQGSEATYESGFVIDKFPISRPNLTFSTLTVSNMSPEDSSIYLCSVETASNQPQHFGDGTRLSIL.

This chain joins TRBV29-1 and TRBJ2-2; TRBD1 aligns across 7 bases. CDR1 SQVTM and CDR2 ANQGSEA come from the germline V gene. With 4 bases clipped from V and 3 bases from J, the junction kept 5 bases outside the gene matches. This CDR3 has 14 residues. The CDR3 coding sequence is TGCAGCGTTGCCCTGACAGGGTACACCGGGGAGCTGTTTTTT. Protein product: CSVALTGYTGELFF.

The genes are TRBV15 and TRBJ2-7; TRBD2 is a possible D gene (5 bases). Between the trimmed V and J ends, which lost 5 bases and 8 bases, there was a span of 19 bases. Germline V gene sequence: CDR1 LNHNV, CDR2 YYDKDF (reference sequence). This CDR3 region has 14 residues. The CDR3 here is CATSRDRQDPQQYF. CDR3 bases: TGTGCCACCAGCCGGGATAGGCAGGACCCTCAGCAGTACTTC.

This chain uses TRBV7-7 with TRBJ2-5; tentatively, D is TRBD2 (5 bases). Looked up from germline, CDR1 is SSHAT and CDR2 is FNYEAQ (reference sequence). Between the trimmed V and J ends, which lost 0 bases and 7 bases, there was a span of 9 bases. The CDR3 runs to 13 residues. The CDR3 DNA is TGTGCCAGCAGCTTAGCCGAGGGCGGGACCCAGTACTTC. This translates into CASSLAEGGTQYF.

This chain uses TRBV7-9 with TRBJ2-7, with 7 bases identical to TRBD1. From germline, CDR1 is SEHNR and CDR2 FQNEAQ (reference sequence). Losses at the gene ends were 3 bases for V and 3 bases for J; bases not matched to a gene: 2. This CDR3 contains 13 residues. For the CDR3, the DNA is TGTGCCAGCAGCTTCGGGACAGTCTACGAGCAGTACTTC. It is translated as CASSFGTVYEQYF.

The CDR3 DNA sequence: TGTGCCAGCAGTGGTTCCCGGGACAGCCATCGCAATCAGCCCCAGCATTTT. It yields the protein CASSGSRDSHRNQPQHF. V usage is TRBV2 and J usage is TRBJ1-5; 7 bases agree with TRBD1. The CDR3 totals 17 residues. The germline gives CDR1 SNHLY, CDR2 FYNNEI. V lost 4 bases, J lost 2 bases, and 11 bases stayed unmatched.

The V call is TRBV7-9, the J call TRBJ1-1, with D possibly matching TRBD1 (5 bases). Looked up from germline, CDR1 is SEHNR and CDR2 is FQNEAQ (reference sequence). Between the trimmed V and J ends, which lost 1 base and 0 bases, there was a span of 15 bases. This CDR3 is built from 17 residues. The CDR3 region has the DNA TGTGCCAGCAGCTTAGGAAATGCAGGGTGGATGAACACTGAAGCTTTCTTT. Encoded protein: CASSLGNAGWMNTEAFF.

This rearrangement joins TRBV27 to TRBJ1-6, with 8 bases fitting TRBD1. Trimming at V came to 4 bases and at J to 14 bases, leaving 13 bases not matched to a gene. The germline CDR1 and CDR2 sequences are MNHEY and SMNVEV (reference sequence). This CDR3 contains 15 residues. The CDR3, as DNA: TGTGCCAGCAGTTCTCCGGGACAGGCCTTCGAGGCCCTCCACTTT. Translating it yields CASSSPGQAFEALHF.

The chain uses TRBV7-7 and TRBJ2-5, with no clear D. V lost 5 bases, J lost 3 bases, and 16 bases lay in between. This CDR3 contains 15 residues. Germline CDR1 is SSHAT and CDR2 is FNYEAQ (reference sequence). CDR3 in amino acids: CASSPPAGFKETQYF. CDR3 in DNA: TGTGCCAGCAGCCCTCCCGCTGGGTTTAAAGAGACCCAGTACTTC.

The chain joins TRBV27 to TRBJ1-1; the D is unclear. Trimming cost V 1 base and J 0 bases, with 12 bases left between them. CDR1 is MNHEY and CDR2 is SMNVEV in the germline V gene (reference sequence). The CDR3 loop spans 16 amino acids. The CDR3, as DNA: TGTGCCAGCAGTTTATACGGCCCGGACGTGAACACTGAAGCTTTCTTT. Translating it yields CASSLYGPDVNTEAFF.

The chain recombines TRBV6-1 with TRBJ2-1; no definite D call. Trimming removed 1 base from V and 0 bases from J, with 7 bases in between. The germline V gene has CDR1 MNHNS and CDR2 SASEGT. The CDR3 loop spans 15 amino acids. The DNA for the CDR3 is TGTGCCAGCAGTGAAGGCCGTTCCTCCTACAATGAGCAGTTCTTC. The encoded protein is CASSEGRSSYNEQFF.

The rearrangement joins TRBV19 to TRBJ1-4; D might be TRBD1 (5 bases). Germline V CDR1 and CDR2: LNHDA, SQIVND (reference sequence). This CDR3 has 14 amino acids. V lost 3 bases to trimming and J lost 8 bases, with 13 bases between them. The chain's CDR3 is CASSMQGGEEKLFF. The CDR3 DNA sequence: TGTGCCAGTAGTATGCAGGGCGGGGAGGAAAAACTGTTTTTT.

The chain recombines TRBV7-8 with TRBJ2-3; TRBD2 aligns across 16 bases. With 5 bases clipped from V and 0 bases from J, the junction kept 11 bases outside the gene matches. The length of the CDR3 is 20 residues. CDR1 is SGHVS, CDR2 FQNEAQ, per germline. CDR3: CASSRGLAGGTVSSTDTQYF. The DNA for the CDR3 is TGTGCCAGCAGCCGGGGACTAGCGGGGGGGACGGTCTCTAGCACAGATACGCAGTATTTT.

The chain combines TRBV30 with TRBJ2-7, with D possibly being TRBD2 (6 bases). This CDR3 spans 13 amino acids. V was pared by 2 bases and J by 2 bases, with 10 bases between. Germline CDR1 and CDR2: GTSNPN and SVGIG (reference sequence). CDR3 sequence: CAWSPGGAYEQYF. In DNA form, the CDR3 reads TGTGCCTGGAGTCCCGGAGGGGCCTACGAGCAGTACTTC.

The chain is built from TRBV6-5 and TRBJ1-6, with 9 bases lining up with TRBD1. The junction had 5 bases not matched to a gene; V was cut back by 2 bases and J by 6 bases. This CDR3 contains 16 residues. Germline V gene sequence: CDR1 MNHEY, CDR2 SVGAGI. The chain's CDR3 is CASSYAGTGINSPLHF. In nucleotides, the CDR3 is TGTGCCAGCAGTTACGCCGGGACAGGGATTAATTCACCCCTCCACTTT.

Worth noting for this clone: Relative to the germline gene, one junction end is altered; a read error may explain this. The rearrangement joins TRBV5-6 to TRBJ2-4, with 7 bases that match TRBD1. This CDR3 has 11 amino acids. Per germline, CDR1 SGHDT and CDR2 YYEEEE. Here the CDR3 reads CASSSGQAETF. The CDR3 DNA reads TGTGCCAGCAGCTCAGGACAGGCGGAGACCTTC. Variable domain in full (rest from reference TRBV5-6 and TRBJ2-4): DAGVTQSPTHLIKTRGQQVTLRCSPKSGHDTVSWYQQALGQGPQFIFQYYEEEERQRGNFPDRFSGHQFPNYSSELNVNALLLGDSALYLCASSSGQAETFGAGTRLSVL.

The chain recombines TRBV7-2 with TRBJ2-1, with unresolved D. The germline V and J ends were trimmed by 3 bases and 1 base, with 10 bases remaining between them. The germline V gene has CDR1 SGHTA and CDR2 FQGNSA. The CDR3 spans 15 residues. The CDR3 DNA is TGTGCCAGCAGCTTTGAACGGCGATCCTACAATGAGCAGTTCTTC. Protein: CASSFERRSYNEQFF.

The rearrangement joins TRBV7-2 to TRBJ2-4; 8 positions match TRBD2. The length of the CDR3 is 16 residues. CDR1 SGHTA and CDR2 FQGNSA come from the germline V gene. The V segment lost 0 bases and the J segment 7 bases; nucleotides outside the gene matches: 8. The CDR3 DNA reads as TGTGCCAGCAGCTTAGCGCTACGGGGGGGAGAGAACATTCAGTACTTC. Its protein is CASSLALRGGENIQYF.